These T cell receptor beta chains were read from a single sample in a study of CD8+ T cells in alopecia areata. The method was immunoSEQ multiplex PCR; TCRdb's version includes in-frame clones alone and lacks a portion of them. The sample has some 130,000 clones, roughly three fifths seen once. This sample comprised CD4+ T cells sorted from blood, obtained at week 0. These receptors all come from a human donor with alopecia areata. CDR3s leave out the opening cysteine and the closing phenylalanine or tryptophan.

V: TRBV18
J: TRBJ2-5
CDR3: ASSSTALRETQY

V: TRBV5-1
J: TRBJ2-1
CDR3: ASSLNLQGSSGEQF

V: TRBV5-1
J: TRBJ2-1
CDR3: ASSLDTEQF

V: TRBV6-5
J: TRBJ2-3
CDR3: ASSYGQGTTDTQY

V: TRBV13
J: TRBJ2-7
CDR3: ASSLGMGYGTYEQY

V: TRBV6-5
J: TRBJ1-2
CDR3: ASRPDREYGYT

V: TRBV5-4
J: TRBJ2-3
CDR3: ASSLVATDTQY

V: TRBV5-4
J: TRBJ2-3
CDR3: ASSPGRTDTQY

V: TRBV11-3
J: TRBJ2-1
CDR3: ASSSRGGRNEQF

V: TRBV18
J: TRBJ1-3
CDR3: ASSPPSPGGNTIY

V: TRBV18
J: TRBJ2-1
CDR3: ASSQWTSNNEQF

V: TRBV6-6
J: TRBJ1-1
CDR3: ASRDRGETEAF

V: TRBV27
J: TRBJ2-7
CDR3: ASRRWDRVSEQY

V: TRBV2
J: TRBJ2-7
CDR3: ASRPGRREGEQY

V: TRBV9
J: TRBJ2-5
CDR3: ASSLGTGETQY

V: TRBV13
J: TRBJ1-5
CDR3: ASSLARTWPQH

V: TRBV7-9
J: TRBJ1-5
CDR3: ASTWGNQPQH

V: TRBV7-8
J: TRBJ1-1
CDR3: ASSFTGLTGTEAF

V: TRBV1
J: TRBJ1-1
CDR3: TSSPSVSEAF

V: TRBV28
J: TRBJ2-1
CDR3: ASSLSWPEQF

V: TRBV4-3
J: TRBJ2-7
CDR3: ASSQELRPGPSSSYEQY

V: TRBV19
J: TRBJ1-1
CDR3: ASTQGVGTEAF

V: TRBV5-4
J: TRBJ2-3
CDR3: ASSHPPGQGTDTQY

V: TRBV13
J: TRBJ1-1
CDR3: ASSLAQGLNTEAF

V: TRBV28
J: TRBJ2-7
CDR3: ASIRGGPSYEQY

V: TRBV6-1
J: TRBJ2-3
CDR3: ASSVSFTDTQY

V: TRBV7-9
J: TRBJ2-6
CDR3: ASTAPLAVNVLT

V: TRBV5-1
J: TRBJ2-1
CDR3: ASSSQGAEYNEQF

V: TRBV2
J: TRBJ2-2
CDR3: ASRKTGSNTGELF

V: TRBV7-2
J: TRBJ2-6
CDR3: ASSPGHPRSGANVLT

V: TRBV7-9
J: TRBJ2-1
CDR3: ASSSLTGTSGSNEQF

V: TRBV18
J: TRBJ1-5
CDR3: ASSPETYYSNQPQH

V: TRBV29-1
J: TRBJ2-5
CDR3: SVERGETQY

V: TRBV7-3
J: TRBJ2-7
CDR3: ASSPSGSYEQY

V: TRBV5-1
J: TRBJ2-7
CDR3: ASSSGISYRQQQY

V: TRBV4-3
J: TRBJ1-3
CDR3: ASSQVGQAGNTIY

V: TRBV14
J: TRBJ2-3
CDR3: ASSLPDGSQY

V: TRBV29-1
J: TRBJ1-1
CDR3: SVKMDRGTF

V: TRBV5-6
J: TRBJ2-3
CDR3: ASSLAGDTQY

V: TRBV2
J: TRBJ2-3
CDR3: ASSAVGDTQY

V: TRBV5-1
J: TRBJ2-2
CDR3: ASSLNHGDTGELF

V: TRBV7-2
J: TRBJ1-3
CDR3: ASRTGASGNTIY

V: TRBV4-3
J: TRBJ2-1
CDR3: ASSLGLANNNEQF

V: TRBV18
J: TRBJ2-7
CDR3: ASSLPGQTSYEQY